The clone carrying this T cell receptor (beta chain) was seen a handful of times. The target antigen is unknown. The record originates from a study of beta chain features in type 1 diabetes. About the research overall: Regarding age, gender and cell yields, patients proved similar to healthy donors.

Overall study findings and caveats: A closer apparent resemblance between naive, central memory and Treg TCRB repertoires was seen in patients than in healthy donors. Over-representation of high TCR-expressing cells was a possible consequence of cDNA sequencing.

V lost 5 bases and J lost 5; bases outside the gene matches: 6. This CDR3 is built from 14 residues. Looked up from germline, CDR1 is MDHEN and CDR2 is SYDVKM. TCRB transcripts that were expressed got sequenced, as all of the isolated RNA had been reverse transcribed. Measured with immunoSEQ multiplex PCR; TCRdb has only the in-frame clones, and not every one. The repertoire includes about 180,000 clones, about 13% of them detected once, and around 0.63% sits in the top ten. The receptor was isolated from a woman between 18 and 29 years old in good health. The chain links TRBV28 to TRBJ1-5, with TRBD1 matching 7 bases. Sequencing used central memory CD4+ T cells from blood. CDR3 nucleotide sequence: TGTGCCAGCAGTCCCGGGACAGTTTATCAGCCCCAGCATTTT. It is translated as CASSPGTVYQPQHF.